This T cell receptor (beta chain) derives from a study of blood T cell repertoires in COVID-19. Profiled with immunoSEQ multiplex PCR; TCRdb holds only in-frame clones, not every one. The profile shows approximately 39,000 clones, about 94% of them singletons. Input material: peripheral blood. The receptor was derived from a human donor with active COVID-19. The donor label of this sample is uncertain.

For the CDR3, the DNA is TGTGCCAGCAGCCCGAGCATAGACACTGAAGCTTTCTTT. As protein: CASSPSIDTEAFF. This chain connects TRBV13 to TRBJ1-1; D unclear. CDR3 length: 13 residues. Trimming stripped 5 bases from V and 3 bases from J, with 10 bases between. Germline CDR1 is PRHDT and CDR2 is FYEKMQ (reference sequence).